The subject of this entry is one T cell receptor beta chain. Trimming took 5 bases from V and 2 from J; bases not matched to a gene: 9. CDR1 is LGHDT, CDR2 YNNKEL, per germline (reference sequence). The CDR3 covers 15 residues. These data are taken from a study of blood T cell repertoires in COVID-19. Study-wide background: There were acute and convalescent COVID-19 samples, and they came from the United States, Italy and Spain.

As handled by the study authors: Using reference gene primer amplification, nucleated cell counts were estimated. Using immunoSEQ multiplex PCR, the repertoire was profiled, and TCRdb retains in-frame clones only, with some absent. The D gene and trimming were derived from the DNA, and the V and J assignments and clone size from that table. The sample carries tens of thousands of clones, about nine tenths recorded once. Followed longitudinally, the Seattle patients had been enrolled during active infection. Material: peripheral blood. The rearrangement joins TRBV3-1 (or the pseudogene TRBV3-2) to TRBJ2-7; 7 bases map to TRBD1. The sequence derives from an older woman with COVID-19, enrolled during active disease. The CDR3 region is CASSNYDRDPYEQYF. CDR3 DNA sequence: TGTGCCAGCAGCAACTACGACAGGGACCCCTACGAGCAGTACTTC.